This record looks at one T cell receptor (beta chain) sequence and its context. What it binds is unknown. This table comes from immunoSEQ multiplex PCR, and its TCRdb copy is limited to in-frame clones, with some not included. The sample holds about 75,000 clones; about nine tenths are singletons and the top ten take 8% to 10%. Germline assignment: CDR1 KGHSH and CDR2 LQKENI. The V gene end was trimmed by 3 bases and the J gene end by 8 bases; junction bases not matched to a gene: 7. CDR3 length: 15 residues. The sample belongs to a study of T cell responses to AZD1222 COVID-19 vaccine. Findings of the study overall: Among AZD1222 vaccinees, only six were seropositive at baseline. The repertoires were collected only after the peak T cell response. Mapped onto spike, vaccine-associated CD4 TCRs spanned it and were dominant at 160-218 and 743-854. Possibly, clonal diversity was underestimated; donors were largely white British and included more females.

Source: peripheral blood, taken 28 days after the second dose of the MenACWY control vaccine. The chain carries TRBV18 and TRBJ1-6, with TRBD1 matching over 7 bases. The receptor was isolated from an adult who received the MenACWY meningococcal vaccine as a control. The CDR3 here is CASSPRGQADSPLHF. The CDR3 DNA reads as TGTGCCAGCTCACCGCGAGGACAGGCCGATTCACCCCTCCACTTT. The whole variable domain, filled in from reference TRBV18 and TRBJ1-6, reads NAGVMQNPRHLVRRRGQEARLRCSPMKGHSHVYWYRQLPEEGLKFMVYLQKENIIDESGMPKERFSAEFPKEGPSILRIQQVVRGDSAAYFCASSPRGQADSPLHFGNGTRLTVT.